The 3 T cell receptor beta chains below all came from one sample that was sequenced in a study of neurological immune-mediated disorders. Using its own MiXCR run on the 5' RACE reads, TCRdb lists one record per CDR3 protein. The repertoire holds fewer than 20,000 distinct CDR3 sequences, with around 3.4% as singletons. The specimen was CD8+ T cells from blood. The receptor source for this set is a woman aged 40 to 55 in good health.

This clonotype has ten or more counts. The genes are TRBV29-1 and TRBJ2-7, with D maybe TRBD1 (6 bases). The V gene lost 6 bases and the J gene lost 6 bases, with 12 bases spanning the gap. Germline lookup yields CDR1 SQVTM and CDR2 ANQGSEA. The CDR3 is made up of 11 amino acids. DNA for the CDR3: TGCAGCGTGACCTTAGGGGGCGAGCAGTACTTC. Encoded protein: CSVTLGGEQYF.

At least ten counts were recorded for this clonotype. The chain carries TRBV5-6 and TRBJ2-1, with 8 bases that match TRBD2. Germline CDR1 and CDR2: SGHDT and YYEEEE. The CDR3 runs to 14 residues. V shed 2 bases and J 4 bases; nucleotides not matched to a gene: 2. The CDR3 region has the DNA TGTGCCAGCAGCTTTTCTAGCGGGTACAATGAGCAGTTCTTC. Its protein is CASSFSSGYNEQFF.

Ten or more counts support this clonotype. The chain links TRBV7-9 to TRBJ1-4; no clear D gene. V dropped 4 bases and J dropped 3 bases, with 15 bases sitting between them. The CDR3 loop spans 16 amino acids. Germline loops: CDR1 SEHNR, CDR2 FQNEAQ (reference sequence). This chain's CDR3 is CASSSSILASNEKLFF. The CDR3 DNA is TGTGCCAGCAGCTCCTCCATTCTAGCCTCTAATGAAAAACTGTTTTTT.